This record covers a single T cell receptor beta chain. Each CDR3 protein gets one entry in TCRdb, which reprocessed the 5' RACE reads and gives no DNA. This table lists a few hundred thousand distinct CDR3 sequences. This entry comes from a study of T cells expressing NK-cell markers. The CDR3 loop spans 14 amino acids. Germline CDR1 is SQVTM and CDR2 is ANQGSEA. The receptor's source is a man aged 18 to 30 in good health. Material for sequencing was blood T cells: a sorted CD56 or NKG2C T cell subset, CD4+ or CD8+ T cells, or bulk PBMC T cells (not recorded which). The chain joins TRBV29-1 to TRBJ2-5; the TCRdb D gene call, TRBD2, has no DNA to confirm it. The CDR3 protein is CSVFLTGRKETQYF.